This is a list of T cell receptor beta chains from one sample in a study of sequential checkpoint blockade in melanoma. The method was immunoSEQ multiplex PCR; TCRdb's version includes in-frame clones alone and lacks a portion of them. The top ten clones hold 27% of a sample with about 22,000 clones, roughly 80% of them seen once. The source material was CD8+ T cells sorted from blood (inferred from file names), sampled from a patient given nivolumab and ipilimumab in sequence. These TCRs come from a human donor with melanoma. Both conserved end residues are part of each CDR3. A D gene is named only where the DNA matches it firmly. Clone size is shown for a subset of rows, as once, few, many or a class of expanded clone.

v_gene: TRBV10-2; d_gene: TRBD1; abundance: .; j_gene: TRBJ1-1; CDR3nt: TGCGCCAGCACCGGACAGGGCTATGAAGCTTTCTTT; CDR3aa: CASTGQGYEAFF
v_gene: TRBV5-1; d_gene: TRBD2; abundance: once; j_gene: TRBJ2-7; CDR3nt: TGCGCCAGCAGCTTACAATCGACTAGCGGCTACGAGCAGTACTTC; CDR3aa: CASSLQSTSGYEQYF
v_gene: TRBV28; d_gene: TRBD2; abundance: .; j_gene: TRBJ2-7; CDR3nt: TGTGCCAGCACAGGGCGGGGGTCCTACGAGCAGTACTTC; CDR3aa: CASTGRGSYEQYF
v_gene: TRBV4-1; d_gene: TRBD1; abundance: .; j_gene: TRBJ2-5; CDR3nt: TGCGCCAGCAGCCCCAGAGTGACGACAGGGGGCATGGAGACCCAGTACTTC; CDR3aa: CASSPRVTTGGMETQYF
v_gene: TRBV10-3; d_gene: .; abundance: .; j_gene: TRBJ2-6; CDR3nt: TGTGCCATCGGGGCGGACTCTGGGGCCAACGTCCTGACTTTC; CDR3aa: CAIGADSGANVLTF
v_gene: TRBV7-2; d_gene: TRBD2; abundance: .; j_gene: TRBJ2-7; CDR3nt: TGTGCCAGCCTCGTAGCGGGAGGGAGGGGTTACGAGCAGTACTTC; CDR3aa: CASLVAGGRGYEQYF
v_gene: TRBV27; d_gene: .; abundance: .; j_gene: TRBJ1-5; CDR3nt: TGTGCCACCAACATCGGGGGGTCTGGTCAGCCCCAGCATTTT; CDR3aa: CATNIGGSGQPQHF
v_gene: TRBV29-1; d_gene: TRBD2; abundance: .; j_gene: TRBJ2-7; CDR3nt: TGCAGCGTCGAGACTAGCGTATGCGAGCAGTACTTC; CDR3aa: CSVETSVCEQYF
v_gene: TRBV4-2; d_gene: TRBD2; abundance: .; j_gene: TRBJ2-7; CDR3nt: TGTGCCAGCAGCCAAGACGGGACTAGCGTCTCCTACGAGCAGTACTTC; CDR3aa: CASSQDGTSVSYEQYF
v_gene: TRBV27; d_gene: TRBD1; abundance: few; j_gene: TRBJ2-7; CDR3nt: TGTGCCAGCAGTTTACCAGGGGGCTACGAGCAGTACTTC; CDR3aa: CASSLPGGYEQYF
v_gene: TRBV6-5; d_gene: .; abundance: few; j_gene: TRBJ1-2; CDR3nt: TGTGCCAGCAGTCCAGGGTATGGCTACACCTTC; CDR3aa: CASSPGYGYTF
v_gene: TRBV4-3; d_gene: .; abundance: once; j_gene: TRBJ2-5; CDR3nt: TGCGCCAGCAGCCAAGGGAGGGCTCCCCAGAAGACCCAGTACTTC; CDR3aa: CASSQGRAPQKTQYF
v_gene: TRBV13; d_gene: .; abundance: .; j_gene: TRBJ2-3; CDR3nt: TGTGCCAGCAGCCCCAGGGGGGAAGGTCCAGATACGCAGTATTTT; CDR3aa: CASSPRGEGPDTQYF
v_gene: TRBV11-2; d_gene: .; abundance: once; j_gene: TRBJ2-2; CDR3nt: TGTGCCAGCAGCCCAACCGCAACAGCCGGGGAGCTGTTTTTT; CDR3aa: CASSPTATAGELFF
v_gene: TRBV6-5; d_gene: .; abundance: .; j_gene: TRBJ2-3; CDR3nt: TGTGCCAGCAGTTACGAGGGGGGGCTAGCCACAGATACGCAGTATTTT; CDR3aa: CASSYEGGLATDTQYF
v_gene: TRBV27; d_gene: .; abundance: .; j_gene: TRBJ2-7; CDR3nt: TGTGCCAGCAGTTTGAGGTTACCCTACGAGCAGTACTTC; CDR3aa: CASSLRLPYEQYF
v_gene: TRBV4-3; d_gene: TRBD1; abundance: .; j_gene: TRBJ2-7; CDR3nt: TGCGCCAGCAGCCAAGAGATTCTGTACAGGGGGACCCTATCCTACGAGCAGTACTTC; CDR3aa: CASSQEILYRGTLSYEQYF
v_gene: TRBV4-1; d_gene: .; abundance: .; j_gene: TRBJ1-6; CDR3nt: TGCGCCAGCAGCACCCGCGGCTCCTATAATTCACCCCTCCACTTT; CDR3aa: CASSTRGSYNSPLHF
v_gene: TRBV27; d_gene: .; abundance: .; j_gene: TRBJ1-5; CDR3nt: TGTGCCAGCAGTTTTCGCGGGTACGAGCCCCAGCATTTT; CDR3aa: CASSFRGYEPQHF
v_gene: TRBV27; d_gene: .; abundance: .; j_gene: TRBJ2-7; CDR3nt: TGTGCCAGCAGTCCCCGACATCCCTCCTACGAGCAGTACTTC; CDR3aa: CASSPRHPSYEQYF
v_gene: TRBV7-2; d_gene: TRBD1; abundance: .; j_gene: TRBJ2-4; CDR3nt: TGTGCCAGCAGCCTGCTGATGGACAGGTCGGCCATTCAGTACTTC; CDR3aa: CASSLLMDRSAIQYF
v_gene: TRBV7-2; d_gene: TRBD2; abundance: .; j_gene: TRBJ2-3; CDR3nt: TGTGCCAGCAGCGCTCTTCGACGCACTAGCGGGCAGTATTTT; CDR3aa: CASSALRRTSGQYF
v_gene: TRBV28; d_gene: TRBD1; abundance: .; j_gene: TRBJ1-5; CDR3nt: TGTGCCAGCAGACCCCGGGACAGGGGGCGGGCTCAGCCCCAGCATTTT; CDR3aa: CASRPRDRGRAQPQHF
v_gene: TRBV4-3; d_gene: TRBD1; abundance: .; j_gene: TRBJ2-1; CDR3nt: TGCGCCAGCAGCCAGGACAGGTTACCCTACAATGAGCAGTTCTTC; CDR3aa: CASSQDRLPYNEQFF
v_gene: TRBV7-6; d_gene: .; abundance: .; j_gene: TRBJ1-1; CDR3nt: TGTGCCAGCAGCCCCCACCCAGGGGCTGAAGCTTTCTTT; CDR3aa: CASSPHPGAEAFF
v_gene: TRBV2; d_gene: TRBD1; abundance: .; j_gene: TRBJ2-1; CDR3nt: TGTGCCAGCAGTGCGTACCGGGACAGGGAGCCCCATGATGAGCAGTTCTTC; CDR3aa: CASSAYRDREPHDEQFF
v_gene: TRBV28; d_gene: .; abundance: .; j_gene: TRBJ1-3; CDR3nt: TGTGCCAGCACTCACCCTCGGAGCTCTGGAAACACCATATATTTT; CDR3aa: CASTHPRSSGNTIYF
v_gene: TRBV5-1; d_gene: .; abundance: medium-sized; j_gene: TRBJ2-1; CDR3nt: TGCGCCAGCAGCTTGGTGCAGGGCAAATACAATGAGCAGTTCTTC; CDR3aa: CASSLVQGKYNEQFF
v_gene: TRBV4-1; d_gene: .; abundance: few; j_gene: TRBJ2-7; CDR3nt: TGCGCCAGCAGCCAAGCCGGGACACTATACGAGCAGTACTTC; CDR3aa: CASSQAGTLYEQYF
v_gene: TRBV10-3; d_gene: TRBD2; abundance: .; j_gene: TRBJ2-3; CDR3nt: TGTGCCATCAAGGAGGCGGGGGAATTCACAGATACGCAGTATTTT; CDR3aa: CAIKEAGEFTDTQYF
v_gene: TRBV18; d_gene: .; abundance: .; j_gene: TRBJ2-7; CDR3nt: TGTGCCAGCTCTCCGACTCTCCACGAGCAGTACTTC; CDR3aa: CASSPTLHEQYF
v_gene: TRBV11-2; d_gene: TRBD2; abundance: .; j_gene: TRBJ2-7; CDR3nt: TGTGCCAGCAGCTTTAGCGGGAGGGGGCACGAGCAGTACTTC; CDR3aa: CASSFSGRGHEQYF
v_gene: TRBV6-5; d_gene: .; abundance: .; j_gene: TRBJ1-4; CDR3nt: TGTGCCAGCAGTCTGGGGGGTTTTAATGAAAAACTGTTTTTT; CDR3aa: CASSLGGFNEKLFF
v_gene: TRBV19; d_gene: .; abundance: .; j_gene: TRBJ1-5; CDR3nt: TGTGCCAGTACCCTACAGGGATTTAGCAATCAGCCCCAGCATTTT; CDR3aa: CASTLQGFSNQPQHF
v_gene: TRBV28; d_gene: TRBD1; abundance: .; j_gene: TRBJ2-5; CDR3nt: TGTGCCAGCAGTTTCCCGGGACAGGGGATGCAACAAGAGACCCAGTACTTC; CDR3aa: CASSFPGQGMQQETQYF
v_gene: TRBV9; d_gene: .; abundance: .; j_gene: TRBJ1-3; CDR3nt: TGTGCCAGCTCCCAGGGTTACGGAAACACCATATATTTT; CDR3aa: CASSQGYGNTIYF
v_gene: TRBV5-6; d_gene: .; abundance: .; j_gene: TRBJ1-2; CDR3nt: TGTGCCAGCAGCTTGTATAACTCTAACTATGGCTACACCTTC; CDR3aa: CASSLYNSNYGYTF
v_gene: TRBV27; d_gene: .; abundance: .; j_gene: TRBJ1-5; CDR3nt: TGTGCCAGCAGTTTTGGTCAGGGCAGCAATCAGCCCCAGCATTTT; CDR3aa: CASSFGQGSNQPQHF
v_gene: TRBV5-1; d_gene: TRBD1; abundance: .; j_gene: TRBJ2-3; CDR3nt: TGCGCCAGCAGGCAGGGGGCCGGCACAGATACGCAGTATTTT; CDR3aa: CASRQGAGTDTQYF
v_gene: TRBV11-2; d_gene: TRBD1; abundance: medium-sized; j_gene: TRBJ1-1; CDR3nt: TGTGCCAGCAGCTTTACGGACAGGGGGAACACTGAAGCTTTCTTT; CDR3aa: CASSFTDRGNTEAFF
v_gene: TRBV4-1; d_gene: .; abundance: .; j_gene: TRBJ2-1; CDR3nt: TGCGCCAGCAGCCAAGCCGACAGGAGCAGCAATGAGCAGTTCTTC; CDR3aa: CASSQADRSSNEQFF
v_gene: TRBV4-3; d_gene: TRBD1; abundance: .; j_gene: TRBJ1-5; CDR3nt: TGCGCCAGCAGCCCCCTGACAGGGGGAAATCAGCCCCAGCATTTT; CDR3aa: CASSPLTGGNQPQHF
v_gene: TRBV19; d_gene: TRBD2; abundance: .; j_gene: TRBJ2-1; CDR3nt: TGTGCCAGTAGTATTGGGGGCGCTAGCGGGAGGGGGAACAATGAGCAGTTCTTC; CDR3aa: CASSIGGASGRGNNEQFF
v_gene: TRBV28; d_gene: TRBD1; abundance: once; j_gene: TRBJ1-6; CDR3nt: TGTGCCAGCAGTGCCCCCCAGACAGGGGACTCACCCCTCCACTTT; CDR3aa: CASSAPQTGDSPLHF
v_gene: TRBV19; d_gene: .; abundance: .; j_gene: TRBJ2-7; CDR3nt: TGTGCCAGTAGTTTGCGCGGCTACGAGCAGTACTTC; CDR3aa: CASSLRGYEQYF
v_gene: TRBV7-9; d_gene: .; abundance: once; j_gene: TRBJ2-7; CDR3nt: TGTGCCAGCAGCTTAGGTTCGGGCTACGAGCAGTACTTC; CDR3aa: CASSLGSGYEQYF